The 2 T cell receptor beta chains in this list originate from one sample, sequenced in a study of T cells after yellow fever vaccination. TCRdb re-analysed the 5' RACE reads in MiXCR, keeping a single row per CDR3 protein. The repertoire holds hundreds of thousands of distinct CDR3 sequences, roughly 8.7% seen once, with roughly 18% in the top ten. This specimen consisted of PBMCs, obtained on the day of the first yellow fever vaccination. Source of these receptors: a man between 18 and 35 years old who received the YFV17D yellow fever vaccine.

Only a few counts were recorded for this clonotype. The chain joins TRBV6-5 to TRBJ2-7, with D possibly being TRBD1 (6 bases). Germline V gene data show CDR1 as MNHEY and CDR2 as SVGAGI. CDR3 length: 14 amino acids. V gave up 3 bases and J gave up 7 bases, with 16 bases separating them. Here the CDR3 reads CASSYDRQPGEQYF. CDR3 in DNA: TGTGCCAGCAGTTATGACAGGCAACCAGGGGAGCAGTACTTC.

This clonotype was seen more than once but under ten times. The chain joins TRBV12-3 or TRBV12-4 to TRBJ2-5; D is unclear. The CDR3 is 12 residues long. V gave up 5 bases and J gave up 4 bases, with 8 bases separating them. CDR3 nucleotides: TGTGCCAGCAGTCAACCCGTAGAGACCCAGTACTTC. Amino acids: CASSQPVETQYF.